The 20 T cell receptor beta chains below were found in one sample sequenced in a study of T cell repertoires in cytomegalovirus infection. Via MiXCR, TCRdb re-called the reads, giving one row per CDR3 protein. Of under 200,000 distinct CDR3 sequences in the sample, 8% to 10% were seen once. The sequencing sample was made of PBMCs. These receptors were obtained from a human donor in good health (CMV status not recorded). Some clones in this sample may be carry-over from other donors' samples.

J is TRBJ1-1 and V is TRBV5-4; D gene unclear. This CDR3 has 13 residues. Germline V CDR1 and CDR2: SGHNT, YYREEE (reference sequence). Trimming removed 4 bases at V and 2 bases at J, with 9 bases between. CDR3 bases: TGTGCCAGCAGCGAGAGTACTAACACTGAAGCTTTCTTT. This codes for CASSESTNTEAFF. Combining the CDR3 with reference TRBV5-4 and TRBJ1-1 gives the whole variable domain ETGVTQSPTHLIKTRGQQVTLRCSSQSGHNTVSWYQQALGQGPQFIFQYYREEENGRGNFPPRFSGLQFPNYSSELNVNALELDDSALYLCASSESTNTEAFFGQGTRLTVV.

There are a few counts of this clonotype. The CDR3 region has the DNA TGTGCCATCAGCGAGGACTACGAGCAGTACTTC. Protein sequence: CAISEDYEQYF. The chain carries TRBV10-3 and TRBJ2-7; D gene uncertain. V lost 6 bases, J lost 3 bases, and 6 bases lay in between. CDR3 length equals 11 residues. Germline CDR1 reads ENHRY; CDR2 reads SYGVKD.

This clonotype appeared many times. This rearrangement joins TRBV12-3 or TRBV12-4 to TRBJ1-5; D might be TRBD1 (5 bases). This CDR3 has 16 amino acids. Trimming took 1 base from V and 3 from J, leaving 13 bases between them. The CDR3 loop is CASSLEGRAFNQPQHF. The CDR3 nucleotides are TGTGCCAGCAGTTTAGAGGGCAGGGCCTTCAATCAGCCCCAGCATTTT.

At least ten counts were recorded for this clonotype. V is TRBV20-1 and J is TRBJ1-1; 7 bases match TRBD1. Germline CDR1 is DFQATT and CDR2 is SNEGSKA (reference sequence). After removal of 5 bases from V and 4 bases from J, the junction contained 7 bases not matched to a gene. The CDR3 spans 13 residues. The CDR3 is CSADEGATTEAFF. CDR3 DNA sequence: TGCAGTGCTGATGAGGGGGCGACCACTGAAGCTTTCTTT.

This clonotype has ten or more counts. The chain uses TRBV20-1 and TRBJ2-4; D not certain. Trimming left V 6 bases short and J 6 bases short, with 24 bases between. Germline CDR1 DFQATT, CDR2 SNEGSKA (reference sequence). This CDR3 region has 16 residues. The CDR3 is CSAPQWGDKRGNIQYF. The CDR3 bases are TGCAGTGCCCCACAATGGGGTGACAAGCGTGGAAACATTCAGTACTTC.

In this sample, this clonotype turned up a few times. The genes are TRBV29-1 and TRBJ2-7; TRBD2 aligns across 14 bases. This CDR3 comprises 20 residues. Germline assignment: CDR1 SQVTM and CDR2 ANQGSEA. V lost 3 bases and J lost 0; bases outside the gene matches: 16. The CDR3 here is CSVEGLAGDKTGKSSYEQYF. The CDR3 bases are TGCAGCGTTGAGGGACTAGCGGGAGATAAGACGGGGAAAAGCTCCTACGAGCAGTACTTC.

This clonotype has more than one count but fewer than ten. This chain uses TRBV7-9 with TRBJ1-1; D call uncertain. Trimming removed 1 base at V and 2 bases at J, with 8 bases between. Per the germline V gene, CDR1 is SEHNR and CDR2 is FQNEAQ (reference sequence). The CDR3 is 14 residues long. This CDR3 is CASSLVGSNTEAFF. CDR3 bases: TGTGCCAGCAGCTTAGTAGGGTCTAACACTGAAGCTTTCTTT.

The chain couples TRBV4-3 to TRBJ1-5, with 7 nucleotides matching TRBD1. The V gene's germline CDR1 is LGHNA and CDR2 YSLEER. The ends lost 2 bases at V and 6 bases at J; junction bases unmatched: 7. The CDR3 contains 15 residues. The CDR3 bases are TGCGCCAGCAGCCAATCCCGACAGGGCGGTCAGCCCCAGCATTTT. Translation: CASSQSRQGGQPQHF.

In this sample, this clonotype turned up many times. The chain carries TRBV7-2 and TRBJ1-6; unclear D gene. V was cut by 0 bases and J by 3 bases, with 12 bases left in between. The germline CDR1 and CDR2 sequences are SGHTA and FQGNSA. The CDR3 is 17 residues long. The CDR3 here is CASSLARSTDYNSPLHF. The CDR3 DNA is TGTGCCAGCAGCTTAGCGCGTTCTACAGACTATAATTCACCCCTCCACTTT.

This clonotype has ten or more counts. The rearrangement links TRBV6-6 to TRBJ2-7; TRBD1 matches at 10 bases. This CDR3 is built from 14 residues. Germline V CDR1 and CDR2: MNHNY, SVGAGI (reference sequence). Losses at the gene ends were 8 bases for V and 2 bases for J; bases not matched to a gene: 6. The CDR3 DNA reads as TGTGCCAGCGTAGCCGGGACAGGGGCCTACGAGCAGTACTTC. It codes for CASVAGTGAYEQYF.

This clonotype was recorded at least ten times. CDR3 sequence (DNA): TGCAGTGCCCCCCTCCTAGCGGGCTCTAGCTCCTACGAGCAGTACTTC. Translated, it gives CSAPLLAGSSSYEQYF. The chain links TRBV20-1 to TRBJ2-7, with 8 bases aligning to TRBD2. From germline, CDR1 is DFQATT and CDR2 SNEGSKA (reference sequence). CDR3 size: 16 residues. V lost 6 bases and J lost 0; bases outside the gene matches: 13.

This clonotype was found many times. One end of the junction is discordant with germline, which a read error may explain. The rearrangement links TRBV7-3 to TRBJ2-7, with 7 positions matching TRBD2. Germline V gene data show CDR1 as SGHTA and CDR2 as FQGTGA. The CDR3 sequence is 13 residues long. CDR3: CTSGGLFGHEQYF. CDR3 sequence (DNA): TGCACCTCGGGGGGACTTTTTGGGCACGAGCAGTACTTC. The entire variable domain, with the rest obtained from reference TRBV7-3 and TRBJ2-7, is as follows: GAGVSQTPSNKVTEKGKYVELRCDPISGHTALYWYRQSLGQGPEFLIYFQGTGAADDSGLPNDRFFAVRPEGSVSTLKIQRTERGDSAVYLCTSGGLFGHEQYFGPGTRLTVT.

This clonotype showed up just a few times. The chain recombines TRBV6-2 or TRBV6-3 with TRBJ2-1; D not resolved. This CDR3 comprises 13 residues. Trimming took 2 bases from V and 6 from J, leaving 8 bases between them. Germline V lookup: CDR1 MNHEY, CDR2 SVGEGT. This CDR3 reads CASSYVAPNEQFF. CDR3 bases: TGTGCCAGCAGTTACGTGGCCCCCAATGAGCAGTTCTTC.

In this sample, this clonotype turned up many times. The chain uses TRBV29-1 and TRBJ2-1; TRBD2 agrees at 11 bases. Germline V gives CDR1 SQVTM, CDR2 ANQGSEA. Trimming at V came to 6 bases and at J to 2 bases, leaving 12 bases not matched to a gene. The CDR3 extends over 17 amino acids. The CDR3 DNA is TGCAGCGTCGCCGGGACTAGCGGCCGCAAGGCCTACAATGAGCAGTTCTTC. This sequence encodes CSVAGTSGRKAYNEQFF.

The genes are TRBV10-3 and TRBJ2-1; D not resolved. The CDR3 sequence is 12 residues long. Deletions cut 0 bases from V and 9 bases from J, with 6 bases between. Germline V gene data show CDR1 as ENHRY and CDR2 as SYGVKD. The CDR3: CAISESVGEQFF. In DNA form, the CDR3 reads TGTGCCATCAGTGAGTCGGTCGGTGAGCAGTTCTTC.

This clonotype turned up a few times. This rearrangement joins TRBV29-1 to TRBJ2-1; 10 bases line up with TRBD2. In germline, CDR1 is SQVTM, CDR2 ANQGSEA. The trim removed 6 bases at V and 6 bases at J, leaving 8 bases unmatched. The CDR3 spans 14 residues. The CDR3 DNA is TGCAGCGTCAGACCAGCGGGAGGGGGCAATGAGCAGTTCTTC. It yields the protein CSVRPAGGGNEQFF.

In this sample, this clonotype turned up many times. CDR3 residues: CASSPRQGTYNEQFF. The DNA for the CDR3 is TGTGCCAGCAGCCCACGACAGGGTACCTACAATGAGCAGTTCTTC. The chain links TRBV7-2 to TRBJ2-1; 7 bases are shared with TRBD1. This CDR3 region has 15 residues. The V gene end was trimmed by 5 bases and the J gene end by 2 bases; junction bases not matched to a gene: 6. Germline lookup yields CDR1 SGHTA and CDR2 FQGNSA. Drawing the rest from reference TRBV7-2 and TRBJ2-1, the complete variable domain is GAGVSQSPSNKVTEKGKDVELRCDPISGHTALYWYRQSLGQGLEFLIYFQGNSAPDKSGLPSDRFSAERTGGSVSTLTIQRTQQEDSAVYLCASSPRQGTYNEQFFGPGTRLTVL.

This clonotype has a handful of counts. The rearrangement uses TRBV5-5 and TRBJ2-5; the D gene could be TRBD1 or TRBD2 (5 bases each). Trimming stripped 5 bases from V and 5 bases from J, with 22 bases between. The CDR3 sequence is 16 residues long. Looked up from germline, CDR1 is SGHKS and CDR2 is YYEKEE (reference sequence). CDR3: CASRPGTLSLRETQYF. In DNA form, the CDR3 reads TGTGCCAGCAGACCCGGGACCCTCTCCCTTCGCGAGACCCAGTACTTC.

The CDR3 sequence: CSVRTGGEGTQYF. The CDR3 DNA reads TGCAGCGTGCGGACAGGGGGCGAAGGGACCCAGTACTTC. V and J are TRBV29-1 and TRBJ2-5, with 11 bases identical to TRBD1. This CDR3 has 13 amino acids. With V trimmed by 6 bases and J by 7 bases, 7 bases remained unmatched. The germline V gene has CDR1 SQVTM and CDR2 ANQGSEA.

This clonotype was seen many times. CDR3 nucleotide sequence: TGTGCCAGCAGCTCGGGGGGTCAGCCCCAGCATTTT. Translating it yields CASSSGGQPQHF. V and J are TRBV7-9 and TRBJ1-5; maybe TRBD1 (5 bases). Germline CDR1 reads SEHNR; CDR2 reads FQNEAQ (reference sequence). With 4 bases removed from V and 6 bases from J, the gap between germline ends came to 7 bases. The CDR3 covers 12 residues.